This T cell receptor (beta chain) was captured by sequencing in a study of cytotoxic CD8 clonotypes in ibrutinib-treated CLL. General observations from the study: Sustained-remission and progressing patients had unequal sampling times.

Method: immunoSEQ multiplex PCR; TCRdb's copy keeps in-frame clones and lacks some. The table has hundreds of thousands of clones, roughly 79% seen once; the top ten hold under 8.5%. Remarks on this clone: Its antigen is not identified.

The germline V and J ends were trimmed by 3 bases and 5 bases, with 13 bases remaining between them. Germline V gene lookup returns CDR1 KGHSH and CDR2 LQKENI. The CDR3 totals 14 residues. The sequenced sample was PBMCs, obtained before ibrutinib treatment. This clonotype was obtained from a human donor with chronic lymphocytic leukemia. The chain links TRBV18 to TRBJ2-5, with D tentatively TRBD1 or TRBD2 (5 bases each). CDR3 in DNA: TGTGCCAGCTCACCGCAAGGGACGAGGGAGACCCAGTACTTC. This gives the protein CASSPQGTRETQYF.